The 18 T cell receptor beta chains below were found in one sample sequenced in a study of cytomegalovirus exposure and HLA in healthy donors. 13 Jbeta primers and 60 Vbeta primers were used for the PCR. Sequencing was performed with immunoSEQ multiplex PCR; in TCRdb, only in-frame clones are kept and a portion is missing. Of fewer than 250,000 clones detected, 80% to 90% appear once; the ten largest clones hold 2.5% to 3%. The material sequenced was PBMCs. The receptors shown here come from a young man in good health and CMV-seronegative.

The chain uses TRBV6-5 and TRBJ1-5; no definite D call. Trimming took 0 bases from V and 3 from J, leaving 6 bases between them. This CDR3 has 14 amino acids. Germline V gene data show CDR1 as MNHEY and CDR2 as SVGAGI. CDR3 sequence: CASSYSRANQPQHF. CDR3 DNA: TGTGCCAGCAGTTACTCGAGGGCCAATCAGCCCCAGCATTTT.

This clone has just one count. Other DNA sequences in the sample encode the same CDR3. The J gene is TRBJ2-5, the V gene TRBV5-1; 12 bases line up with TRBD2. Germline lookup yields CDR1 SGHRS and CDR2 YFSETQ. The CDR3 has 15 amino acids. V trimming: 2 bases; J trimming: 5 bases; junction bases outside the gene matches: 4. CDR3 sequence: CASSFLAGGQETQYF. CDR3 bases: TGCGCCAGCAGCTTCCTAGCGGGGGGGCAGGAGACCCAGTACTTC.

The chain employs TRBV27 and TRBJ2-7, with D perhaps TRBD1 (6 bases). This CDR3 has 14 residues. Germline CDR1 MNHEY, CDR2 SMNVEV (reference sequence). V was trimmed by 0 bases and J by 4 bases, leaving 10 bases between them. The CDR3: CASSLSRQGYEQYF. DNA of the CDR3: TGTGCCAGCAGTTTATCGAGGCAGGGGTACGAGCAGTACTTC.

The J gene is TRBJ1-5, the V gene TRBV4-2, with TRBD1 matching over 7 bases. CDR1 and CDR2 (germline): LGHNA, YNFKEQ. The CDR3 loop spans 15 amino acids. J was trimmed by 7 bases and V by 4 bases; bases with no gene match: 10. The CDR3 sequence is CASSPLRDSQQPQHF. The CDR3 nucleotides read TGTGCCAGCAGCCCCCTTCGGGACAGCCAGCAGCCCCAGCATTTT.

The chain combines TRBV29-1 with TRBJ1-2; 7 nucleotides line up with TRBD1. Germline V lookup: CDR1 SQVTM, CDR2 ANQGSEA. V gave up 6 bases and J gave up 6 bases; unmatched junction bases: 7. The CDR3 runs 12 residues. This CDR3 reads CSVDYQGDGYTF. The CDR3 coding sequence is TGCAGCGTCGATTATCAGGGGGATGGCTACACCTTC.

The chain combines TRBV6-1 with TRBJ2-5; possibly TRBD1 for D (6 bases). The tail of the sequence fits TRBJ2-7 better, so the J call may be wrong. The CDR3 consists of 14 residues. Germline lookup yields CDR1 MNHNS and CDR2 SASEGT. The CDR3 DNA sequence: TGTGCCATCCGGACAGCGCATCGCTCCTACGAGCAGTACTTC. Encoded protein: CAIRTAHRSYEQYF.

The genes are TRBV7-9 and TRBJ2-7, with TRBD1 identical over 9 bases. The CDR3 sequence is 16 residues long. Germline trimming cut 5 bases from V and 3 bases from J; bases unmatched to any gene: 11. The V gene's germline CDR1 is SEHNR and CDR2 FQNEAQ (reference sequence). CDR3 in DNA: TGTGCCAGCAGCGAAACAGGGGGCGCAAAACTCTACGAGCAGTACTTC. It translates to CASSETGGAKLYEQYF.

The rearrangement joins TRBV7-6 to TRBJ2-2; TRBD1 is a possible D gene (6 bases). Germline V gene data show CDR1 as SGHVS and CDR2 as FNYEAQ. CDR3 length equals 18 residues. V lost 1 base and J 0 bases, leaving 15 bases between the germline ends. The DNA for the CDR3 is TGTGCCAGCAGCTTAGTCGGCACGGACAGCGCGAACACCGGGGAGCTGTTTTTT. Translating it yields CASSLVGTDSANTGELFF. Variable domain in full (rest from reference TRBV7-6 and TRBJ2-2): GAGVSQSPRYKVTKRGQDVALRCDPISGHVSLYWYRQALGQGPEFLTYFNYEAQQDKSGLPNDRFSAERPEGSISTLTIQRTEQRDSAMYRCASSLVGTDSANTGELFFGEGSRLTVL.

V is TRBV6-5 and J is TRBJ1-3; 8 bases fit TRBD1. Per germline, CDR1 MNHEY and CDR2 SVGAGI. This CDR3 contains 14 residues. J gave up 8 bases and V 2 bases, and 5 bases lay outside the gene matches. The CDR3 protein is CASSYRTGRDTIYF. The CDR3 bases are TGTGCCAGCAGTTACCGGACAGGGCGAGACACCATATATTTT.

CDR3 nucleotide sequence: TGTGCCAGCAGCCAAGCCCCCCCGGATCGTCGCGGGGAGACCCAGTACTTC. This codes for CASSQAPPDRRGETQYF. V gene TRBV4-2 combines with J gene TRBJ2-5; a weak D match, TRBD2 (5 bases). The CDR3 extends over 17 amino acids. The V end was cut by 1 base, the J end by 5 bases, with 20 bases between. Germline CDR1 reads LGHNA; CDR2 reads YNFKEQ.

The chain has TRBV28 and TRBJ1-4, with D perhaps TRBD1 (5 bases). Trimming cost V 0 bases and J 7 bases, with 12 bases left between them. This CDR3 region has 15 residues. Per the germline V gene, CDR1 is MDHEN and CDR2 is SYDVKM. The CDR3 sequence: CASSLWAGPTEKLFF. In nucleotides, the CDR3 is TGTGCCAGCAGTTTATGGGCGGGACCCACTGAAAAACTGTTTTTT.

The V and J genes are TRBV5-1 and TRBJ1-1, with D perhaps matching TRBD1 (6 bases). Trimming cost V 4 bases and J 5 bases, with 21 bases left between them. Germline V lookup: CDR1 SGHRS, CDR2 YFSETQ. This CDR3 comprises 16 residues. CDR3 sequence reads: CASSPTPGGLITEAFF. The CDR3 nucleotides read TGCGCCAGCAGCCCCACGCCGGGGGGGCTGATTACTGAAGCTTTCTTT.

This clone was seen more than once but under ten times. The chain has TRBV6-6 and TRBJ1-1, with 7 bases identical to TRBD1. The germline CDR1 and CDR2 sequences are MNHNY and SVGAGI (reference sequence). There are 14 residues in the CDR3. With V trimmed by 7 bases and J by 1 base, 6 bases remained unmatched. The CDR3 sequence is CASTQGTANTEAFF. CDR3 nucleotide sequence: TGTGCCAGCACCCAGGGGACAGCGAACACTGAAGCTTTCTTT.

The sample holds a few counts of this clone. This rearrangement joins TRBV6-1 to TRBJ2-3, with 7 bases matching TRBD2. From germline, CDR1 is MNHNS and CDR2 SASEGT. The CDR3 runs to 11 residues. Trimming cost V 6 bases and J 11 bases; bases outside gene matches: 5. CDR3 sequence (DNA): TGTGCCAGCAGATTGGGGGAGGGGCAGTATTTT. As protein: CASRLGEGQYF.

V gene TRBV7-2 combines with J gene TRBJ2-2; TRBD2 agrees at 15 bases. This CDR3 has 17 amino acids. Germline V gene lookup returns CDR1 SGHTA and CDR2 FQGNSA. V was clipped by 5 bases and J by 6 bases; unmatched bases: 7. The CDR3 loop is CASSPRTSGGAAGELFF. The CDR3 coding sequence is TGTGCCAGCAGCCCCCGGACTAGCGGGGGGGCAGCCGGGGAGCTGTTTTTT. The variable domain in full, completed from reference TRBV7-2 and TRBJ2-2, reads GAGVSQSPSNKVTEKGKDVELRCDPISGHTALYWYRQSLGQGLEFLIYFQGNSAPDKSGLPSDRFSAERTGGSVSTLTIQRTQQEDSAVYLCASSPRTSGGAAGELFFGEGSRLTVL.

This chain links TRBV4-3 with TRBJ1-5; 11 bases map to TRBD1. V lost 1 base, J lost 4 bases, and 3 bases stayed unmatched. Germline CDR1 and CDR2: LGHNA and YSLEER. This CDR3 spans 16 amino acids. The CDR3 loop is CASSQAWDRGNQPQHF. The CDR3, as DNA: TGCGCCAGCAGCCAAGCCTGGGACAGGGGGAATCAGCCCCAGCATTTT.

This chain joins TRBV4-2 and TRBJ2-7, with 12 bases identical to TRBD2. There are 18 residues in the CDR3. Germline values: CDR1 LGHNA, CDR2 YNFKEQ. V gave up 4 bases and J gave up 3 bases; unmatched junction bases: 13. The CDR3: CASSPAVTSGGPVYEQYF. The CDR3 DNA reads as TGTGCCAGCAGCCCAGCCGTCACTAGCGGGGGGCCGGTCTACGAGCAGTACTTC.

The chain has TRBV5-6 and TRBJ1-1, with 9 bases matching TRBD1. V trimming: 4 bases; J trimming: 5 bases; junction bases outside the gene matches: 6. CDR1 SGHDT and CDR2 YYEEEE come from the germline V gene. The CDR3 totals 14 residues. The CDR3 DNA reads as TGTGCCAGCAGCCTCGGACAGGGGACGACTGAAGCTTTCTTT. It codes for CASSLGQGTTEAFF.